Detailed here is one T cell receptor beta chain. Its antigen is not identified. The study team obtained lesional scalp punch biopsies and peripheral blood from alopecia areata patients. Researchers picked out CD4+ and CD8+ T cells from PBMCs by sorting. RNA extraction and reverse transcription yielded cDNA as sequencing template. Only in-frame clones appear in the TCRdb table, and some are missing; sequencing was by immunoSEQ multiplex PCR. Of about 110,000 clones listed, approximately 61% are singletons. The junction had 5 bases not matched to a gene; V was cut back by 0 bases and J by 5 bases. Germline V gives CDR1 SGDLS, CDR2 YYNGEE. The CDR3 runs to 16 residues. This sample was taken from a study of CD8+ T cells in alopecia areata. Points from the study as a whole: In scalp samples, resident alphabeta T cells of normal skin are also sequenced. Possibly as an HLA-related effect, TCR sharing across patients appeared less clear than in mice.

Sequenced sample: NKG2D-low CD8+ T cells sorted from blood. This sequence was found in a human donor with alopecia areata. The chain combines TRBV9 with TRBJ2-7, with TRBD2 matching 13 bases. The CDR3 nucleotides read TGTGCCAGCAGCGTAGACGGGGGGACTAGCGGGGACGAGCAGTACTTC. Its protein product is CASSVDGGTSGDEQYF. The full variable domain, rest sourced from reference TRBV9 and TRBJ2-7, is DSGVTQTPKHLITATGQRVTLRCSPRSGDLSVYWYQQSLDQGLQFLIQYYNGEERAKGNILERFSAQQFPDLHSELNLSSLELGDSALYFCASSVDGGTSGDEQYFGPGTRLTVT.